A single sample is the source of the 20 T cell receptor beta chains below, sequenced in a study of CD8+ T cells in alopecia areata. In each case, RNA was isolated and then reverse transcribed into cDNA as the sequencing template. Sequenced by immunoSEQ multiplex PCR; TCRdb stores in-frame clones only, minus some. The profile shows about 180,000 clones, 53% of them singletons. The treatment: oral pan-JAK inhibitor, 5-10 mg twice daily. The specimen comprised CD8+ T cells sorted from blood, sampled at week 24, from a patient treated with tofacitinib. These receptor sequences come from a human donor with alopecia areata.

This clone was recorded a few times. CDR3 sequence: CSVEYTGGGQYEQYF. Written as DNA, the CDR3 is TGCAGCGTTGAATATACGGGAGGGGGACAGTACGAGCAGTACTTC. The chain has TRBV29-1 and TRBJ2-7, with D perhaps TRBD2 (8 bases). Trimming removed 2 bases from V and 4 bases from J, with 18 bases in between. The CDR3 length is 15 residues. The germline gives CDR1 SQVTM, CDR2 ANQGSEA.

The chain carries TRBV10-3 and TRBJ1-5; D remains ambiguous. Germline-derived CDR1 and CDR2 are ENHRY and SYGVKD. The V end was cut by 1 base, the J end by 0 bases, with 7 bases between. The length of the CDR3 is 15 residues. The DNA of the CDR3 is TGTGCCATCAGTGAGTATGGAGATAGCAATCAGCCCCAGCATTTT. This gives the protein CAISEYGDSNQPQHF.

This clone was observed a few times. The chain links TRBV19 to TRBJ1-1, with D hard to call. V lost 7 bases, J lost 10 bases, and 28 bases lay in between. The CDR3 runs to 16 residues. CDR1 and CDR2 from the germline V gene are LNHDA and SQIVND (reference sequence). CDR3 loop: CASIGYPTQAVEGAFF. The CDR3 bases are TGTGCCAGTATAGGATACCCGACGCAGGCGGTGGAAGGAGCTTTCTTT.

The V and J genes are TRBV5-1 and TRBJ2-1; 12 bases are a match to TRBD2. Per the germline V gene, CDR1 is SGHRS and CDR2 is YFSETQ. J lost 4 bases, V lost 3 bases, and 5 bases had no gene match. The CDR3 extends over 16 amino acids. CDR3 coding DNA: TGCGCCAGCAGCTCTAGGACTAGCGGGGAGTACAATGAGCAGTTCTTC. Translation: CASSSRTSGEYNEQFF.

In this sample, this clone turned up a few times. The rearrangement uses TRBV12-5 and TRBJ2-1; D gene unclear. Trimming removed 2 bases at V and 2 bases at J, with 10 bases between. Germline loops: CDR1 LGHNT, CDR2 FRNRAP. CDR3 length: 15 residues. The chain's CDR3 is CASGLTFRAYNEQFF. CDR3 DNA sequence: TGTGCTAGTGGTTTGACGTTCCGAGCCTACAATGAGCAGTTCTTC. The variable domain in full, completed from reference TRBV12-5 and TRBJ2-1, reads DARVTQTPRHKVTEMGQEVTMRCQPILGHNTVFWYRQTMMQGLELLAYFRNRAPLDDSGMPKDRFSAEMPDATLATLKIQPSEPRDSAVYFCASGLTFRAYNEQFFGPGTRLTVL.

Here the CDR3 reads CASSLKGGVGETQYF. DNA for the CDR3: TGTGCCAGCAGTCTAAAGGGCGGGGTTGGGGAGACCCAGTACTTC. This sequence joins TRBV6-5 and TRBJ2-5, with D maybe TRBD2 (6 bases). In germline, CDR1 is MNHEY, CDR2 SVGAGI. The CDR3 runs to 15 residues. The V end lost 5 bases, the J end lost 5 bases, and 18 bases lay between the germline ends.

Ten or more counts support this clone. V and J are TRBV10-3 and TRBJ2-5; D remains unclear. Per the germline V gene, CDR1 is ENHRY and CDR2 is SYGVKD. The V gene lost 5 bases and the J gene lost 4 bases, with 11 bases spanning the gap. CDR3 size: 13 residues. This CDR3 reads CAISLERRETQYF. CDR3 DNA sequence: TGTGCCATCAGTCTTGAGAGAAGAGAGACCCAGTACTTC.

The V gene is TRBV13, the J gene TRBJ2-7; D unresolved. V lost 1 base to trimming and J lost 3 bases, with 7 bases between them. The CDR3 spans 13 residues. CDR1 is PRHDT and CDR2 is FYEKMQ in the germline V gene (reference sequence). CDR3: CASSLDSSYEQYF. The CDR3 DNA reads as TGTGCCAGCAGCTTAGACAGCAGCTACGAGCAGTACTTC.

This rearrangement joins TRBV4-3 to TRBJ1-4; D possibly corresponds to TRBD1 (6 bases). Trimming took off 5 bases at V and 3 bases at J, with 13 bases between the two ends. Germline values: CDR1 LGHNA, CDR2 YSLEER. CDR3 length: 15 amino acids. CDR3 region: CASSYGTSSNEKLFF. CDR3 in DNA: TGCGCCAGCAGCTACGGGACAAGCTCTAATGAAAAACTGTTTTTT.

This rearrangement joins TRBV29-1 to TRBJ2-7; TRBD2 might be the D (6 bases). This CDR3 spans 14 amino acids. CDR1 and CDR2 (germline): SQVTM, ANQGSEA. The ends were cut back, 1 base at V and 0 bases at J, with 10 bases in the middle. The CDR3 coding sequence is TGCAGCGTTGAAGGCGGGGAAAGCTCCTACGAGCAGTACTTC. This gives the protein CSVEGGESSYEQYF.

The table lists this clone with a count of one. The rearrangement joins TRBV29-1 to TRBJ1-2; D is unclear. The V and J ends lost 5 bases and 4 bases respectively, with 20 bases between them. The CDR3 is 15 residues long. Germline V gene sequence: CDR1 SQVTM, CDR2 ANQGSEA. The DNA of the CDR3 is TGCAGCGTTCGGGTATCGGGCCCTAATCCCTATGGCTACACCTTC. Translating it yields CSVRVSGPNPYGYTF.

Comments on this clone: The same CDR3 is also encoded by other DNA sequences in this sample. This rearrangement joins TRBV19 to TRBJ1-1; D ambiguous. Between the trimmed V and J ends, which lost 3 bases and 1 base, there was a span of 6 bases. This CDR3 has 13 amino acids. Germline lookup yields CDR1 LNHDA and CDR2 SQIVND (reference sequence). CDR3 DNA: TGTGCCAGTAGTATCACGAGGAACACTGAAGCTTTCTTT. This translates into CASSITRNTEAFF.

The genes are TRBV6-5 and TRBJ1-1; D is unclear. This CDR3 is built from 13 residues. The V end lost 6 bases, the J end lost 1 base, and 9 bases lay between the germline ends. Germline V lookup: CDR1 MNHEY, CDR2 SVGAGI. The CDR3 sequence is CASRVDRNTEAFF. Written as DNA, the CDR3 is TGTGCCAGCAGGGTGGATCGGAACACTGAAGCTTTCTTT.

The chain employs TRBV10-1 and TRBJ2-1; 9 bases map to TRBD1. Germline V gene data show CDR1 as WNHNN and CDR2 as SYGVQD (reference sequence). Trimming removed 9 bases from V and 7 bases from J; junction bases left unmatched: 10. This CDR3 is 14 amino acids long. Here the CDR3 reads CASGPQGASNEQFF. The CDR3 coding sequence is TGCGCCAGTGGTCCACAGGGGGCGTCGAATGAGCAGTTCTTC.

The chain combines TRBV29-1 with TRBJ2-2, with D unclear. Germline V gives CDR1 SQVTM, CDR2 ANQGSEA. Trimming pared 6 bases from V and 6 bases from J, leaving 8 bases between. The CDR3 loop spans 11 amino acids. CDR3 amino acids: CSVEDAGELFF. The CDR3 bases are TGCAGCGTCGAGGACGCCGGGGAGCTGTTTTTT.

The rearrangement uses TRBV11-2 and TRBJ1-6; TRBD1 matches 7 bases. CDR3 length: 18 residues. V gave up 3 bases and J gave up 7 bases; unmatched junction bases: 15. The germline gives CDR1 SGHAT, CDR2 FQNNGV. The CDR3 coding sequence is TGTGCCAGCAGCTTCGAACAAGGGACAGTCAGTCCCAATTCACCCCTCCACTTT. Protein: CASSFEQGTVSPNSPLHF.

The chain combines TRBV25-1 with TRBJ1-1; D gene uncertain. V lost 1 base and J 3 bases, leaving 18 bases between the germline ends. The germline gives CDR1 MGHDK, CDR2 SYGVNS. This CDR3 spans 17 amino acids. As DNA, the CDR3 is TGTGCCAGCAGTGAATCCGCGAATTTAGGGCCGGACACTGAAGCTTTCTTT. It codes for CASSESANLGPDTEAFF. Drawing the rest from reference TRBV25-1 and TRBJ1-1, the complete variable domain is EADIYQTPRYLVIGTGKKITLECSQTMGHDKMYWYQQDPGMELHLIHYSYGVNSTEKGDLSSESTVSRIRTEHFPLTLESARPSHTSQYLCASSESANLGPDTEAFFGQGTRLTVV.

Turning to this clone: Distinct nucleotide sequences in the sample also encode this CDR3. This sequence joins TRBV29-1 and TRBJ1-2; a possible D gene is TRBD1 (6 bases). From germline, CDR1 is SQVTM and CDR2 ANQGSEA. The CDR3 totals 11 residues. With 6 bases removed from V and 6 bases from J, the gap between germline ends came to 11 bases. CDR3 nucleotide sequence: TGCAGCGTCAGGGGAGGGGATGGCTACACCTTC. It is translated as CSVRGGDGYTF.

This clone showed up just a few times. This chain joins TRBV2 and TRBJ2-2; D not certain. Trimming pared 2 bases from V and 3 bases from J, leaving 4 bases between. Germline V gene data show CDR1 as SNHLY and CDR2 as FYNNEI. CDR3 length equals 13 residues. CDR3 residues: CASSEIYTGELFF. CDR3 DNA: TGTGCCAGCAGTGAAATCTACACCGGGGAGCTGTTTTTT.

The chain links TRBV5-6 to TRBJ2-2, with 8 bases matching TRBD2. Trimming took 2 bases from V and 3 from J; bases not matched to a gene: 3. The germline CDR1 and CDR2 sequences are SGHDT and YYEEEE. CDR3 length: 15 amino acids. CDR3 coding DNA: TGTGCCAGCAGCTTCGAACTAGCGGACACCGGGGAGCTGTTTTTT. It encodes CASSFELADTGELFF.